These T cell receptor beta chains were read from a single sample in a study of blood T cell repertoires in COVID-19. This table comes from immunoSEQ multiplex PCR, and its TCRdb copy is limited to in-frame clones, with some not included. The table includes around 120,000 clones, roughly 91% detected once. The source material was peripheral blood. Every receptor here comes from a human donor in a cohort sampled during active COVID-19. Each CDR3 is given with its conserved first and last residue. D genes are given only for firm matches. For some rows the clone size is stated as once, few or many, or as a class when expanded; others skip it.

v_gene	abundance	j_gene	d_gene	CDR3aa	CDR3nt
TRBV5-4	NA	TRBJ2-1	TRBD2	CASGREMNEQFF	TGTGCCAGCGGGCGGGAGATGAATGAGCAGTTCTTC
TRBV5-1	NA	TRBJ2-2	TRBD2	CASSPRAGDTGELFF	TGCGCCAGCAGCCCCAGAGCGGGAGACACCGGGGAGCTGTTTTTT
TRBV14	NA	TRBJ2-5	NA	CASSLGETQYF	TGTGCCAGCAGCCTCGGAGAGACCCAGTACTTC
TRBV7-2	NA	TRBJ2-7	TRBD2	CASSFMTSGAYEQYF	TGTGCCAGCAGCTTCATGACTAGCGGCGCCTACGAGCAGTACTTC
TRBV27	NA	TRBJ2-1	TRBD2	CASSPGLAGAGYEQFF	TGTGCCAGCAGTCCCGGACTAGCGGGGGCCGGGTATGAGCAGTTCTTC
TRBV6-4	once	TRBJ2-3	NA	CASGPSIADTQYF	TGTGCCAGCGGGCCCTCCATAGCAGATACGCAGTATTTT
TRBV9	NA	TRBJ2-7	TRBD1	CASSPPGGQGDEQYF	TGTGCCAGCAGCCCGCCAGGGGGACAGGGAGACGAGCAGTACTTC
TRBV28	NA	TRBJ2-3	TRBD2	CASIPPAGRVADTQYF	TGTGCCAGCATACCCCCGGCGGGGAGGGTCGCAGATACGCAGTATTTT
TRBV19	NA	TRBJ1-6	NA	CASSIWAPGSSYNSPLHF	TGTGCCAGTAGTATATGGGCCCCGGGGAGCTCCTATAATTCACCCCTCCACTTT
TRBV19	NA	TRBJ2-3	TRBD1	CASSIVTGGRWDTQYF	TGTGCCAGTAGTATAGTTACAGGGGGCAGGTGGGATACGCAGTATTTT
TRBV11-1	NA	TRBJ2-1	TRBD2	CASSTGGPLYNEQFF	TGTGCCAGCAGCACGGGGGGACCGCTATACAATGAGCAGTTCTTC
TRBV18	NA	TRBJ1-1	TRBD1	CASSPQGAVYTEAFF	TGTGCCAGCTCACCACAGGGGGCGGTGTACACTGAAGCTTTCTTT
TRBV3-1/TRBV3-2	NA	TRBJ1-6	NA	CASSQGQRSFHF	TGTGCCAGCAGCCAAGGGCAACGATCCTTCCACTTT
TRBV5-1	NA	TRBJ2-7	TRBD1	CASSQLGGPGQGTSYEQYF	TGCGCCAGCAGCCAATTGGGAGGACCCGGACAGGGGACGTCCTACGAGCAGTACTTC
TRBV12-3/TRBV12-4	NA	TRBJ2-7	TRBD2	CASTKAGAYEQYF	TGTGCCAGCACAAAAGCGGGGGCCTACGAGCAGTACTTC
TRBV21-1	NA	TRBJ2-5	NA	CASSNKETQYF	TGTGCCAGCAGCAATAAAGAGACCCAGTACTTC
TRBV24-1	NA	TRBJ2-3	NA	CATSDHRLRTDTQYF	TGTGCCACCAGTGATCACAGGCTCCGCACAGATACGCAGTATTTT
TRBV7-9	NA	TRBJ1-4	NA	CASSGTGPNEKLFF	TGTGCCAGCAGCGGAACAGGGCCTAATGAAAAACTGTTTTTT